This note documents a single T cell receptor beta chain sequence. As yet, its antigen is unknown. The CDR3 is 20 residues long. Between the trimmed V and J ends, which lost 3 bases and 2 bases, there was a span of 26 bases. The data stem from a study of shared clonotypes between healthy human individuals. Study-wide findings and caveats: Limitation of the genetic and exposure-history diversity represented came from the few donors. All-four-donor shared clonotypes had higher generation probabilities than non-shared clonotypes did.

Only in-frame clones appear in the TCRdb table, and some are missing; sequencing was by immunoSEQ multiplex PCR. The repertoire holds millions of clones, with roughly 94% as singletons. Input material: naive CD4+ T cells sorted from blood. Subset reported: CD45RA+ positively selected. The source of this sequence is a man aged 18-30 years in good health. J is TRBJ1-5 and V is TRBV23-1; D remains ambiguous. TRBV23-1 is marked as an open reading frame, function uncertain. CDR3 protein: CASSHYSRESSDGGNQPQHF. As DNA, the CDR3 is TGCGCCAGCAGTCATTATTCCCGGGAGAGCTCCGACGGAGGCAATCAGCCCCAGCATTTT.